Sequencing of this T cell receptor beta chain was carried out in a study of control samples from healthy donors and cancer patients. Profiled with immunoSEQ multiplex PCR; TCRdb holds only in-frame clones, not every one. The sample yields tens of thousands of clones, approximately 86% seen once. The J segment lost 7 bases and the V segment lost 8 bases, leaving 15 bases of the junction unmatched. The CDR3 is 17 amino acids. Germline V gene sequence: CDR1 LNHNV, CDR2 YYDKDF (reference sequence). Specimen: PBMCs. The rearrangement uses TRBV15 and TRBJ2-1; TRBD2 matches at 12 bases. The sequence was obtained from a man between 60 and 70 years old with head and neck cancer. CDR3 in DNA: TGTGCCACCTTCTGGGGGGGGACTAGCGGGCGAGAAAATGAGCAGTTCTTC. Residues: CATFWGGTSGRENEQFF.